The clone carrying this T cell receptor (beta chain) is medium-sized within its sample. The antigen remains undetermined. This specimen comes from a study of circulating CD8 cells and anti-PD-1 response in melanoma. About the research overall: Nivolumab was given intravenously at 3 mg/kg every 2 weeks. About 50% of the 13 melanoma patients received first-line anti-PD-1 therapy. General observations from the study: Experiments were generally run without replicates. Under 8% of TRB clonotypes were shared between subsets at M1.

From live CD3+CD8+TCRalphabeta+ cells, four PD-1 and/or TIGIT subsets were sorted. Using 15 ng of total RNA, TCR libraries were made with the QIAseq Immune Repertoire TCR panel. A single record per CDR3 protein comes from TCRdb applying MiXCR to the reads. The data contain over a thousand distinct CDR3 sequences, 5.8% of them singletons. The CDR3 runs to 12 residues. CDR1 and CDR2 (germline): DFQATT, SNEGSKA (reference sequence). V was trimmed by 0 bases and J by 7 bases, leaving 7 bases between them. The source is a human donor with melanoma. The material was CD8+ T cells from PBMCs, obtained at baseline or after one month of anti-PD-1 therapy (not recorded which). The V and J genes are TRBV20-1 and TRBJ2-1; D remains ambiguous. The CDR3 is CSARDKGNEQFF. CDR3 coding DNA: TGCAGTGCTAGAGATAAGGGTAATGAGCAGTTCTTC.